A selection of T cell receptor beta chains follows, all from one sample in a study of shared clonotypes between healthy human individuals. TCRdb keeps only in-frame clones here, not all; method: immunoSEQ multiplex PCR. This sample has hundreds of thousands of clones, with 95% to 97% found just once. The material sequenced was naive CD4+ T cells sorted from blood. Receptors were obtained from a woman aged 25 to 39 in good health. Each CDR3 is given with its conserved first and last residue. Fields, in order: CDR3 DNA, CDR3 protein, clone size, J gene, D gene, V gene. The D gene is left open where the match is weak. Clone sizes are given selectively: once, few, many, or a class where the clone is expanded.

CDR3nt: TGCGCCAGCAGCCAAGATGTGACGTCTAGCGGGAGCAAAGATACGCAGTATTTT; CDR3aa: CASSQDVTSSGSKDTQYF; abundance: .; j_gene: TRBJ2-3; d_gene: TRBD2; v_gene: TRBV4-1
CDR3nt: TGTGCCAGCAGCGAGACAGGGAGGGGCTCCTACGAGCAGTACTTC; CDR3aa: CASSETGRGSYEQYF; abundance: .; j_gene: TRBJ2-7; d_gene: .; v_gene: TRBV2
CDR3nt: TGTGCCAGCAGTTTATATCAGGGAACGGACTACGAGCAGTACTTC; CDR3aa: CASSLYQGTDYEQYF; abundance: .; j_gene: TRBJ2-7; d_gene: .; v_gene: TRBV27
CDR3nt: TGTGCCAGCTCACGGTTGGGACAGGGAAGAGAGACCCAGTACTTC; CDR3aa: CASSRLGQGRETQYF; abundance: .; j_gene: TRBJ2-5; d_gene: TRBD1; v_gene: TRBV18
CDR3nt: TGTGCCAGCAGTGAAGTGGGGACAGGGTCCGAGCAGTACTTC; CDR3aa: CASSEVGTGSEQYF; abundance: .; j_gene: TRBJ2-7; d_gene: TRBD1; v_gene: TRBV6-1
CDR3nt: TGTGCCAGCAGTGATAATCTACAAGAGACCCAGTACTTC; CDR3aa: CASSDNLQETQYF; abundance: .; j_gene: TRBJ2-5; d_gene: .; v_gene: TRBV6-1
CDR3nt: TGTGCCAGCAGCTTAAGTATAACAGGGGCCTATAGCAATCAGCCCCAGCATTTT; CDR3aa: CASSLSITGAYSNQPQHF; abundance: .; j_gene: TRBJ1-5; d_gene: TRBD1; v_gene: TRBV7-9
CDR3nt: TGCGCCAGCAGCGTAACGGGAGGGACGGATCAAGAGACCCAGTACTTC; CDR3aa: CASSVTGGTDQETQYF; abundance: .; j_gene: TRBJ2-5; d_gene: TRBD2; v_gene: TRBV5-1
CDR3nt: TGTGCCAGCAGTTTGTCCCTCTCCTACGAGCAGTACTTC; CDR3aa: CASSLSLSYEQYF; abundance: .; j_gene: TRBJ2-7; d_gene: .; v_gene: TRBV28
CDR3nt: TGTGCCAGCTCACCATTGGAATCAGACCTTAACTATGGCTACACCTTC; CDR3aa: CASSPLESDLNYGYTF; abundance: .; j_gene: TRBJ1-2; d_gene: .; v_gene: TRBV18
CDR3nt: TGTGCCAGCAGTGTGCAGGGCCTTAACACTGAAGCTTTCTTT; CDR3aa: CASSVQGLNTEAFF; abundance: once; j_gene: TRBJ1-1; d_gene: .; v_gene: TRBV2
CDR3nt: TGTGCCAGCAGCTTGGCGGGAGACGTCACAGATACGCAGTATTTT; CDR3aa: CASSLAGDVTDTQYF; abundance: .; j_gene: TRBJ2-3; d_gene: .; v_gene: TRBV5-4
CDR3nt: TGTGCCAGCAGAGACGCCCAGGGGGCGTTCACTGAAGCTTTCTTT; CDR3aa: CASRDAQGAFTEAFF; abundance: .; j_gene: TRBJ1-1; d_gene: TRBD1; v_gene: TRBV6-5
CDR3nt: TGTGCCAGCAGGGGCGCCAAGGGGACCGGGGAGCTGTTTTTT; CDR3aa: CASRGAKGTGELFF; abundance: .; j_gene: TRBJ2-2; d_gene: .; v_gene: TRBV2
CDR3nt: TGTGCCAGCAGTCATACGGGACATCTAAATCAGCCCCAGCATTTT; CDR3aa: CASSHTGHLNQPQHF; abundance: few; j_gene: TRBJ1-5; d_gene: .; v_gene: TRBV2
CDR3nt: TGTGCCAGCAGCTTTCGCGAGCAGTACTTC; CDR3aa: CASSFREQYF; abundance: once; j_gene: TRBJ2-7; d_gene: .; v_gene: TRBV5-6
CDR3nt: TGTGCCAGCAGTGTCGAGACCTACGAATGGCAGTACTTC; CDR3aa: CASSVETYEWQYF; abundance: .; j_gene: TRBJ2-7; d_gene: .; v_gene: TRBV2
CDR3nt: TGTGCCAGCAGGTCGGGGCCAAGCTATGGCTACACCTTC; CDR3aa: CASRSGPSYGYTF; abundance: .; j_gene: TRBJ1-2; d_gene: .; v_gene: TRBV28
CDR3nt: TGTGCCAGCAGAACCGACAGGGGTGGCAATGAAAAACTGTTTTTT; CDR3aa: CASRTDRGGNEKLFF; abundance: .; j_gene: TRBJ1-4; d_gene: TRBD1; v_gene: TRBV7-9
CDR3nt: TGTGGCATGGACAGGGGTCAACCTGGAAACACCATATATTTT; CDR3aa: CGMDRGQPGNTIYF; abundance: .; j_gene: TRBJ1-3; d_gene: TRBD1; v_gene: TRBV5-8
CDR3nt: TGTGCCAGCTCACCACAGGGGAGCAATCAGCCCCAGCATTTT; CDR3aa: CASSPQGSNQPQHF; abundance: .; j_gene: TRBJ1-5; d_gene: .; v_gene: TRBV18